This T cell receptor (beta chain) stems from a study of cytomegalovirus exposure and HLA in healthy donors. The PCR contained 60 Vbeta and 13 Jbeta primers. Authors' data handling: An analysis that came later counted tens of millions of unique TCR beta chains, 10 million to 11 million shared. Using immunoSEQ multiplex PCR, the repertoire was profiled, and TCRdb retains in-frame clones only, with some absent. V, J and clone size are taken as reported in that table, and D and trimming were inferred from the DNA itself. The sample shows 100,000 to 150,000 clones, approximately 72% of them seen only once. In this sample, this clone turned up a few times. This TCR came from a woman in her forties or fifties in good health and CMV-seropositive. The sequencing input was PBMCs.

This chain's CDR3 is CASSQGRDYGYTF. The CDR3, as DNA: TGCGCCAGCAGCCAAGGCAGGGACTATGGCTACACCTTC. The J gene is TRBJ1-2, the V gene TRBV4-3, with D possibly being TRBD1 (5 bases). V was clipped by 1 base and J by 3 bases, with 6 bases between them. CDR1 is LGHNA and CDR2 is YSLEER in the germline V gene. The CDR3 has 13 amino acids.